Below are 27 T cell receptor beta chains sequenced from a single sample in a study of blood T cells in healthy people across ages. Combining a sample-barcoded 5' primer with a J-beta primer mix, a second PCR ran for roughly 7 to 11 cycles. MiXCR, run by TCRdb on the 5' RACE reads, gives a single entry per CDR3 protein. The table includes about 970,000 distinct CDR3 sequences, approximately 50% detected once. What was sequenced was blood. The receptor source for this set is an older woman in good health.

This clonotype has a handful of counts. The chain carries TRBV7-9 and TRBJ2-4, with 7 bases that match TRBD2. Germline lookup yields CDR1 SEHNR and CDR2 FQNEAQ (reference sequence). This CDR3 is 15 amino acids long. The V gene end was trimmed by 5 bases and the J gene end by 0 bases; junction bases not matched to a gene: 4. In DNA, the CDR3 is TGTGCCAGCAGCCGGGACTATTTAGCCAAAAACATTCAGTACTTC. Residues: CASSRDYLAKNIQYF.

The V call is TRBV28, the J call TRBJ2-3; D gene unclear. The V gene lost 4 bases and the J gene lost 5 bases, with 10 bases spanning the gap. This CDR3 contains 13 residues. Germline V CDR1 and CDR2: MDHEN, SYDVKM. CDR3 nucleotide sequence: TGTGCCAGCAGTTCCCTCCCTAGAGATACGCAGTATTTT. Translating it yields CASSSLPRDTQYF.

This chain joins TRBV12-3 or TRBV12-4 and TRBJ2-5, with D unresolved. The CDR3 runs to 11 residues. V gave up 8 bases and J gave up 2 bases, with 6 bases separating them. CDR3 DNA: TGTGCCAGCCAACTTCAAGAGACCCAGTACTTC. Protein sequence: CASQLQETQYF.

V usage is TRBV6-1 and J usage is TRBJ2-1, with no clear D. This CDR3 contains 13 residues. V shed 4 bases and J shed 11 bases, with 15 bases lying between them. The germline gives CDR1 MNHNS, CDR2 SASEGT. CDR3 in amino acids: CASSAESGIKQFF. As DNA, the CDR3 is TGTGCCAGCAGTGCCGAGTCCGGCATCAAGCAGTTCTTC.

This clonotype has just one count. This rearrangement joins TRBV20-1 to TRBJ2-5; tentative D call: TRBD1 (5 bases). The CDR3 spans 17 residues. V was trimmed by 1 base and J by 0 bases, leaving 18 bases between them. Germline V gene sequence: CDR1 DFQATT, CDR2 SNEGSKA (reference sequence). CDR3 residues: CSARASGAASYQETQYF. The CDR3 DNA sequence: TGCAGTGCTAGAGCTAGTGGGGCAGCTTCGTACCAAGAGACCCAGTACTTC.

There are a few counts of this clonotype. J is TRBJ2-5 and V is TRBV15; 7 bases line up with TRBD2. This CDR3 is 15 amino acids long. CDR1 LNHNV and CDR2 YYDKDF come from the germline V gene (reference sequence). J lost 3 bases, V lost 7 bases, and 11 bases had no gene match. The CDR3 DNA follows: TGTGCCACCAAGGCGCGTGGCGGGAGTGAAGAGACCCAGTACTTC. The encoded protein is CATKARGGSEETQYF.

This chain connects TRBV7-9 to TRBJ1-2, with a weak D call TRBD1 (5 bases). This CDR3 is 15 amino acids long. V lost 4 bases, J lost 8 bases, and 20 bases lay in between. CDR1 and CDR2 from the germline V gene are SEHNR and FQNEAQ (reference sequence). CDR3 protein: CASSSQAGTREGYTF. In DNA form, the CDR3 reads TGTGCCAGCAGCTCACAGGCCGGGACGAGGGAAGGCTACACCTTC.

CDR3 amino acids: CEPSPLAGVTYEQYF. The CDR3 DNA follows: TGTGAACCATCCCCACTAGCGGGAGTCACCTACGAGCAGTACTTC. The rearrangement uses TRBV10-3 and TRBJ2-7; TRBD2 agrees at 11 bases. The germline V gene encodes CDR1 ENHRY and CDR2 SYGVKD. CDR3 length equals 15 residues.

This clonotype has just one count. This chain uses TRBV7-9 with TRBJ2-4; 8 bases map to TRBD1. The J call may be faulty, since TRBJ2-5 better matches the DNA end. This CDR3 is 15 amino acids long. Germline V gene lookup returns CDR1 SEHNR and CDR2 FQNEAQ (reference sequence). The CDR3 DNA follows: TGTGCCAGCAGCCCGACAGGGGTTTTGGAGAGGACCCAGTACTTC. This codes for CASSPTGVLERTQYF.

The J gene is TRBJ2-7, the V gene TRBV12-3 or TRBV12-4; D remains ambiguous. Trimming shortened V by 7 bases and J by 7 bases, and 17 bases separated the two germline ends. CDR3 length equals 13 residues. This CDR3 reads CASTPSKHNEQYF. DNA of the CDR3: TGTGCCAGCACCCCTTCGAAGCACAATGAGCAGTACTTC.

V and J are TRBV12-3 or TRBV12-4 and TRBJ2-1; D might be TRBD2 (6 bases). The CDR3 contains 16 residues. The V end lost 6 bases, the J end lost 4 bases, and 19 bases lay between the germline ends. The CDR3 region has the DNA TGTGCCAGCAGCCTAAGGTCGGGAGTCTCATACAATGAGCAGTTCTTC. It yields the protein CASSLRSGVSYNEQFF.

This clonotype appeared a few times. The CDR3 loop reads CASLGGTLVVNVLTF. In nucleotides, the CDR3 is TGTGCCAGCCTAGGTGGGACTTTAGTCGTCAACGTCCTGACTTTC. The J gene is TRBJ2-6, the V gene TRBV7-9; maybe TRBD2 (6 bases). The CDR3 is 15 amino acids. The V end lost 8 bases, the J end lost 9 bases, and 20 bases lay between the germline ends. Germline CDR1 SEHNR, CDR2 FQNEAQ (reference sequence).

The chain joins TRBV7-9 to TRBJ2-5; unclear D gene. CDR3 length: 15 residues. Germline V lookup: CDR1 SEHNR, CDR2 FQNEAQ (reference sequence). Trimming took off 4 bases at V and 0 bases at J, with 12 bases between the two ends. CDR3: CASSSPTRYQETQYF. As DNA, the CDR3 is TGTGCCAGCAGCTCACCTACGAGATACCAAGAGACCCAGTACTTC. The whole variable domain, filled in from reference TRBV7-9 and TRBJ2-5, reads DTGVSQNPRHKITKRGQNVTFRCDPISEHNRLYWYRQTLGQGPEFLTYFQNEAQLEKSRLLSDRFSAERPKGSFSTLEIQRTEQGDSAMYLCASSSPTRYQETQYFGPGTRLLVL.

CDR3 bases: TGCGCCAGCAGCTTCGGGGCGGCGGGAGAAATGGACGAGCAGTACTTC. As protein: CASSFGAAGEMDEQYF. This chain links TRBV5-1 with TRBJ2-5, with 7 bases lining up with TRBD2. The DNA end lines up better with TRBJ2-7; the J call may be wrong. Germline loops: CDR1 SGHRS, CDR2 YFSETQ. This CDR3 has 16 residues.

CDR3 DNA: TGTGCCAGCAGCTTAGTTGTTAACACCAAAGAGACCCAGTACTTC. Its translation is CASSLVVNTKETQYF. This sequence joins TRBV7-2 and TRBJ2-5; D is ambiguous. The V and J ends lost 1 base and 3 bases respectively, with 12 bases between them. Germline V gene lookup returns CDR1 SGHTA and CDR2 FQGNSA. This CDR3 has 15 residues.

The V and J genes are TRBV4-1 and TRBJ2-7; D possibly corresponds to TRBD1 (6 bases). The germline gives CDR1 MGHRA, CDR2 YSYEKL. The ends were cut back, 0 bases at V and 6 bases at J, with 18 bases in the middle. The CDR3 totals 16 residues. CDR3 DNA sequence: TGCGCCAGCAGCCAAGATATCATACAGGGTCTCGGCGAGCAGTACTTC. Protein sequence: CASSQDIIQGLGEQYF.

This clonotype was counted between two and nine times. V gene TRBV13 combines with J gene TRBJ2-7; TRBD2 agrees at 8 bases. This CDR3 has 16 amino acids. Germline trimming cut 5 bases from V and 6 bases from J; bases unmatched to any gene: 15. Germline V gives CDR1 PRHDT, CDR2 FYEKMQ (reference sequence). In DNA form, the CDR3 reads TGTGCCAGCAGCCTACCCCTCGGGACTAGTCTTTCCGAGCAGTACTTC. Its translation is CASSLPLGTSLSEQYF.

The chain has TRBV20-1 and TRBJ2-7; D may match TRBD1 or TRBD2 (7 bases each). CDR3 length: 16 residues. V shed 1 base and J shed 0 bases, with 16 bases lying between them. CDR1 and CDR2 from the germline V gene are DFQATT and SNEGSKA (reference sequence). CDR3 in amino acids: CSARGPGGEPSYEQYF. The CDR3 coding sequence is TGCAGTGCTAGAGGCCCAGGGGGGGAGCCCTCCTACGAGCAGTACTTC.

The J gene is TRBJ2-1, the V gene TRBV11-2, with TRBD2 matching over 13 bases. This CDR3 comprises 17 residues. The junction had 6 bases not matched to a gene; V was cut back by 3 bases and J by 4 bases. The germline gives CDR1 SGHAT, CDR2 FQNNGV. DNA of the CDR3: TGTGCCAGCAGCTTCACCGGGACTAGCGGGATATACAATGAGCAGTTCTTC. This gives the protein CASSFTGTSGIYNEQFF.

The chain links TRBV27 to TRBJ2-7; 10 bases fit TRBD1. The J segment lost 2 bases and the V segment lost 5 bases, leaving 9 bases of the junction unmatched. CDR1 is MNHEY and CDR2 is SMNVEV in the germline V gene (reference sequence). This CDR3 has 16 residues. The CDR3 loop reads CASSPPPGTGAYEQYF. In nucleotides, the CDR3 is TGTGCCAGCAGTCCGCCTCCCGGGACAGGGGCCTACGAGCAGTACTTC.

The chain uses TRBV28 and TRBJ2-3, with D possibly matching TRBD2 (6 bases). Trimming left V 8 bases short and J 5 bases short, with 17 bases between. Germline V CDR1 and CDR2: MDHEN, SYDVKM. This CDR3 is built from 14 residues. The CDR3 DNA reads as TGTGCCAGCGGAAGGAGACTAGGAATAGATACGCAGTATTTT. As protein: CASGRRLGIDTQYF.

The rearrangement joins TRBV20-1 to TRBJ2-3; 8 nucleotides agree with TRBD1. Losses at the gene ends were 6 bases for V and 5 bases for J; bases not matched to a gene: 16. Germline CDR1 DFQATT, CDR2 SNEGSKA (reference sequence). This CDR3 has 16 amino acids. The CDR3 coding sequence is TGCAGTGCCGCCTCGGACAGGGCAATTTGGGAAGATACGCAGTATTTT. Encoded protein: CSAASDRAIWEDTQYF.

This clonotype was counted only a few times. The chain carries TRBV4-1 and TRBJ1-3; D gene ambiguous. This CDR3 comprises 15 residues. Germline V gene lookup returns CDR1 MGHRA and CDR2 YSYEKL. Trimming pared 5 bases from V and 4 bases from J, leaving 15 bases between. As DNA, the CDR3 is TGCGCCAGCAGCACTTCCCCCCCAGGCGGAAACACCATATATTTT. The encoded protein is CASSTSPPGGNTIYF.

Worth noting for this clonotype: Just one base apart from a much larger clone, this may be a read error. A read error is likely, as this CDR3 ends without the conserved phenylalanine or tryptophan. This sequence joins TRBV28 and TRBJ2-5; 7 bases map to TRBD2. The J segment lost 3 bases and the V segment lost 1 base, leaving 11 bases of the junction unmatched. Germline CDR1 MDHEN, CDR2 SYDVKM. The length of the CDR3 is 17 residues. CDR3 region: CASSLSLLGGGKETQYL. CDR3 in DNA: TGTGCCAGCAGTTTATCCTTATTGGGCGGGGGTAAAGAGACCCAGTACTTG.

A few counts support this clonotype. The V gene is TRBV29-1, the J gene TRBJ2-7; perhaps TRBD2 as D (5 bases). This CDR3 comprises 13 residues. Germline CDR1 reads SQVTM; CDR2 reads ANQGSEA. The V end lost 3 bases, the J end lost 3 bases, and 12 bases lay between the germline ends. Written as DNA, the CDR3 is TGCAGCGTTGAGGTCCGGGAACACTACGAGCAGTACTTC. Residues: CSVEVREHYEQYF.

This chain joins TRBV12-3 or TRBV12-4 and TRBJ2-1; a possible D gene is TRBD2 (5 bases). The CDR3 covers 15 residues. The V end lost 5 bases, the J end lost 2 bases, and 13 bases lay between the germline ends. CDR3 nucleotides: TGTGCCAGCAGTCTCTCCGCGGGTACCTACAATGAGCAGTTCTTC. Translated: CASSLSAGTYNEQFF.

The chain has TRBV28 and TRBJ1-2, with 9 bases identical to TRBD1. Germline V CDR1 and CDR2: MDHEN, SYDVKM. V trimming: 10 bases; J trimming: 3 bases; junction bases outside the gene matches: 12. The CDR3 loop spans 15 amino acids. The CDR3 loop is CAITGTGPFHYGYTF. For the CDR3, the DNA is TGTGCCATCACCGGGACAGGGCCCTTTCACTATGGCTACACCTTC.